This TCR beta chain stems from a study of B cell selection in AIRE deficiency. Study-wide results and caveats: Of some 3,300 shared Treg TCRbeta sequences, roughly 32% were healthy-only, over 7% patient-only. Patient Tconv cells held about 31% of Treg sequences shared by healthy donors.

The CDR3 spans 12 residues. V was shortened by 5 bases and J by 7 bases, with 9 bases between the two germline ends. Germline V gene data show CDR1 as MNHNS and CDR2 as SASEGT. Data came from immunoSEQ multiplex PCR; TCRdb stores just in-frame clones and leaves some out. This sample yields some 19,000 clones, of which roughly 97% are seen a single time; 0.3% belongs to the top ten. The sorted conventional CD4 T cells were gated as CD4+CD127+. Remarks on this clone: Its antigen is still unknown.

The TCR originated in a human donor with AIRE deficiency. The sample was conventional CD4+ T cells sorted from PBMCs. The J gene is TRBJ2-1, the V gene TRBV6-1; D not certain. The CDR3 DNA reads TGTGCCAGCAGTCGCAGTTGGAATGAGCAGTTCTTC. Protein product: CASSRSWNEQFF.